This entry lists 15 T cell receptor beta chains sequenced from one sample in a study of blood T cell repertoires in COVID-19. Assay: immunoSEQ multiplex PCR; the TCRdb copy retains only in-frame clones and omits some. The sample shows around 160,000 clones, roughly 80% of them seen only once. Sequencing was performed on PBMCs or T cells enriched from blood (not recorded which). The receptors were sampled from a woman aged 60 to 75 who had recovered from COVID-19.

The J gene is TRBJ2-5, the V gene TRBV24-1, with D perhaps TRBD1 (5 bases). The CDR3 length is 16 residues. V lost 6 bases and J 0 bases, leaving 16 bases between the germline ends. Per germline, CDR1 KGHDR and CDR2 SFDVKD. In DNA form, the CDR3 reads TGTGCCACCAGTTCATTTACGGACACGTACCAAGAGACCCAGTACTTC. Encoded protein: CATSSFTDTYQETQYF.

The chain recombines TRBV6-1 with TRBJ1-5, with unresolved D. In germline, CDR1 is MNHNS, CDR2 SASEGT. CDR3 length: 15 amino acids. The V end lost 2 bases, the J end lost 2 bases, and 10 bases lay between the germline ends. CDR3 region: CASSETGGGNQPQHF. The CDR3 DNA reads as TGTGCCAGCAGTGAAACTGGCGGCGGCAATCAGCCCCAGCATTTT.

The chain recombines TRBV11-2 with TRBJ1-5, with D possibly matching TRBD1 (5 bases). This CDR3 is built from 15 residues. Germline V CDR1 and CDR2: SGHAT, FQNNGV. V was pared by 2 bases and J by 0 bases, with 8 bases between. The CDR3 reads CASSLQGDSNQPQHF. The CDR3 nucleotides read TGTGCCAGCAGCTTACAGGGCGATAGCAATCAGCCCCAGCATTTT.

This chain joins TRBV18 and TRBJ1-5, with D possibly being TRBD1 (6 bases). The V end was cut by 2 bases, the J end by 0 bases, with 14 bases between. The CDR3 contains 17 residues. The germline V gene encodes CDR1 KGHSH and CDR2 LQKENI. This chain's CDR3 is CASSPSGQLTSNQPQHF. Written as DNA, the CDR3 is TGTGCCAGCTCACCATCTGGACAGCTGACTAGCAATCAGCCCCAGCATTTT.

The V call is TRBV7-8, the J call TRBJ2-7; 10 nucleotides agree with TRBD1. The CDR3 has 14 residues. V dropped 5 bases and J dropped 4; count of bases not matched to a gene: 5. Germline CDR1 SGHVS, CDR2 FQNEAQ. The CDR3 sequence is CASSRPGQGYEQYF. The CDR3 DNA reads TGTGCCAGCAGCCGACCGGGACAGGGGTACGAGCAGTACTTC.

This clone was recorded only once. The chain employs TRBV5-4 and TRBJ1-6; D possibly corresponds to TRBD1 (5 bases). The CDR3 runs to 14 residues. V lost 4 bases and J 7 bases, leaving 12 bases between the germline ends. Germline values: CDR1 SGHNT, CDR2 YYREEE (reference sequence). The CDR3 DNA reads TGTGCCAGCAGCAGGGGTTTTGAGAATTCACCCCTCCACTTT. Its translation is CASSRGFENSPLHF.

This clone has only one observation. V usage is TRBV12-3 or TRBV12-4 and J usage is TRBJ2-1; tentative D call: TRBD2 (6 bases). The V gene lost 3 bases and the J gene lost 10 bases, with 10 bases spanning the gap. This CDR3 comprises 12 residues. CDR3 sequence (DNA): TGTGCCAGCAGTTTCAGACTAGTCGAGCAGTTCTTC. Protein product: CASSFRLVEQFF.

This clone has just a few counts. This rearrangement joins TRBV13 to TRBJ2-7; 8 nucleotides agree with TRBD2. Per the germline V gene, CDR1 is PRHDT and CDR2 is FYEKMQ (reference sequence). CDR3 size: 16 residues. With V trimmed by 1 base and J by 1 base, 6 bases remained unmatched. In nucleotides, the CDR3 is TGTGCCAGCAGCTTAGCCGGGGGGGCTAGGTCCTACGAGCAGTACTTC. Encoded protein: CASSLAGGARSYEQYF.

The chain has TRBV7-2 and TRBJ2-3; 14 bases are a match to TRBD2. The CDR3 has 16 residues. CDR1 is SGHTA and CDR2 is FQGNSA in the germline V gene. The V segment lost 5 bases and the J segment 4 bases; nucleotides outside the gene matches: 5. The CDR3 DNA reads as TGTGCCAGCAGCGGGACTAGCGGGGGCGGGGCAGATACGCAGTATTTT. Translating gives CASSGTSGGGADTQYF.

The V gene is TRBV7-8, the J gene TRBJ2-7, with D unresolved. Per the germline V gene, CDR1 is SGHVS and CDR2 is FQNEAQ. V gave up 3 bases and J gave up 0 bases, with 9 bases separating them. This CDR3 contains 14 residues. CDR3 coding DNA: TGTGCCAGCAGCTTGCGGCACCTCTCCTACGAGCAGTACTTC. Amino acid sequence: CASSLRHLSYEQYF.

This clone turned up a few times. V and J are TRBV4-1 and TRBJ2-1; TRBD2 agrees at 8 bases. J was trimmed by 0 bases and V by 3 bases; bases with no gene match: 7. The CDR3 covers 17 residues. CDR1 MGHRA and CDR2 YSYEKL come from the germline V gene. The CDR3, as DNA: TGCGCCAGCAGCCAGGGCAGAGCGGGGGACTCCTACAATGAGCAGTTCTTC. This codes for CASSQGRAGDSYNEQFF.

The CDR3 DNA reads as TGTGCCAGCAGCGAAAACAGGGGTCTTAATGAAAAACTGTTTTTT. Translation gives CASSENRGLNEKLFF. V usage is TRBV5-4 and J usage is TRBJ1-4; 7 bases are shared with TRBD1. The CDR3 contains 15 residues. After removal of 4 bases from V and 4 bases from J, the junction contained 7 bases not matched to a gene. Germline-derived CDR1 and CDR2 are SGHNT and YYREEE (reference sequence).

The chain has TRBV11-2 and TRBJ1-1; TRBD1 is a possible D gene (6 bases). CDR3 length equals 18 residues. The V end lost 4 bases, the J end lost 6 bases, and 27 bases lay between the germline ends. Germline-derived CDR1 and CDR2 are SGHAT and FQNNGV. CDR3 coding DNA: TGTGCCAGCAGCTCACTTAATGCAGGGGCAGGGTTGGTCGCTGAAGCTTTCTTT. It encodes CASSSLNAGAGLVAEAFF.

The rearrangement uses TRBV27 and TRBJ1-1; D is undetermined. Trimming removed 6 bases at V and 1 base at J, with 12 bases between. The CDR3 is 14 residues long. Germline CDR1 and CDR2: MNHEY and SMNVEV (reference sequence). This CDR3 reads CASRAETSNTEAFF. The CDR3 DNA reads TGTGCCAGCAGAGCCGAGACTTCGAACACTGAAGCTTTCTTT.

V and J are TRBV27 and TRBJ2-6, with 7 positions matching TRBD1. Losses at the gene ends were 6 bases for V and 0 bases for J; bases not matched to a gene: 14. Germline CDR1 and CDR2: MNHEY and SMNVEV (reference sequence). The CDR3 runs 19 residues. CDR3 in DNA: TGTGCCAGCAGCCTCACTACAGGGGCCCACTTCTCTGGGGCCAACGTCCTGACTTTC. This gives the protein CASSLTTGAHFSGANVLTF. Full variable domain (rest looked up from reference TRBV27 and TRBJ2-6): EAQVTQNPRYLITVTGKKLTVTCSQNMNHEYMSWYRQDPGLGLRQIYYSMNVEVTDKGDVPEGYKVSRKEKRNFPLILESPSPNQTSLYFCASSLTTGAHFSGANVLTFGAGSRLTVL.